The clone carrying this T cell receptor beta chain turned up a few times. Antigen: not known. TCRdb ran MiXCR on the reads and lists one entry per CDR3 protein. Of nearly 70,000 distinct CDR3 sequences in the sample, more than 20% were seen once. This sample stems from a study of T cell repertoires in cytomegalovirus infection. From germline, CDR1 is LNHDA and CDR2 SQIVND (reference sequence). The CDR3 is made up of 16 amino acids. V was pared by 4 bases and J by 5 bases, with 17 bases between. Findings of the study overall: Predominance within the ex vivo response was attributable to HLA-C-restricted CMV-specific TCR beta clonotypes.

The V and J genes are TRBV19 and TRBJ1-4, with TRBD1 as a possible D gene (5 bases). This TCR came from a human donor in good health (CMV status not recorded). Some clones in this sample may be carry-over from other donors' samples. Sample: PBMCs, sequenced either directly or after in vitro stimulation (not recorded which). The CDR3 spells CASSTIFGGDNEKLFF. CDR3 sequence (DNA): TGTGCCAGTAGTACGATCTTCGGGGGGGACAATGAAAAACTGTTTTTT.